The T cell receptor beta chain under discussion was sequenced for a study of cytotoxic CD8 clonotypes in ibrutinib-treated CLL. Measured with immunoSEQ multiplex PCR; TCRdb has only the in-frame clones, and not every one. The repertoire consists of approximately 350,000 clones, with over 60% occurring once and the leading ten covering roughly 6.3%. The V and J ends lost 3 bases and 0 bases respectively, with 9 bases between them. The germline CDR1 and CDR2 sequences are MGHRA and YSYEKL. The CDR3 totals 15 residues. This TCR was sampled from a human donor with chronic lymphocytic leukemia. The source was PBMCs, collected after 36 months of ibrutinib treatment. The genes are TRBV4-1 and TRBJ1-3; D unresolved. DNA for the CDR3: TGCGCCAGCAGCCACGGGCGGTTCTCTGGAAACACCATATATTTT. This gives the protein CASSHGRFSGNTIYF.